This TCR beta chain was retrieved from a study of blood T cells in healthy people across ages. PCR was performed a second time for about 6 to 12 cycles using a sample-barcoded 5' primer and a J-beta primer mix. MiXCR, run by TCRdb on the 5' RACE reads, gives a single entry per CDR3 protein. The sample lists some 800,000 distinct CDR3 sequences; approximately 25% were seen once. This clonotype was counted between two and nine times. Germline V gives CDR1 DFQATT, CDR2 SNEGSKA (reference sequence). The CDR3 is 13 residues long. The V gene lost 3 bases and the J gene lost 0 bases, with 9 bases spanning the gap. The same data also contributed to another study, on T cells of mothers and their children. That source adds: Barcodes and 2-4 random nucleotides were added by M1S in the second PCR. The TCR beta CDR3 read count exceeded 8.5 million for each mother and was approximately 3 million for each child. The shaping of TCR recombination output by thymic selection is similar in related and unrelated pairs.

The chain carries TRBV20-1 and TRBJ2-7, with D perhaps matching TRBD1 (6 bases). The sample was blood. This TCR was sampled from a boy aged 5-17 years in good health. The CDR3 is CSARGATSYEQYF. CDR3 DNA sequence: TGCAGTGCTAGGGGGGCGACCTCCTACGAGCAGTACTTC.